This entry is about one T cell receptor (beta chain). Its antigen is undetermined. Prior to sequencing, the ViraFEST assay stimulated PBMC with viral peptide pools, which expanded the antigen-specific CD4+ T cells. Isolation of CD4+ T cells took place after nine to ten days of culture. Vaccine recipients had no previous SARS-CoV-2 infection; their nucleocapsid antibodies were negative. PBMC were cultured at under 2.5 million per well with 9 to 10 IU/ml IL-2 and approximately 10 ug/ml peptides. The data stem from a study of vaccination effects on CD4 cells after COVID-19. Study-level information: Everyone in the study got two shots of either the BNT162b2 or mRNA-1273 vaccine.

V lost 3 bases, J lost 3 bases, and 1 base stayed unmatched. CDR3 length: 13 residues. Germline CDR1 reads KGHSH; CDR2 reads LQKENI. Overall study results and limits: At late timepoints after vaccination, vaccine- and infection-induced clones shrank markedly.

Assay: immunoSEQ multiplex PCR; the TCRdb copy retains only in-frame clones and omits some. Of 35,000 to 40,000 clones in the sample, about three fifths were seen once. The rearrangement links TRBV18 to TRBJ2-7; 8 bases fit TRBD2. This TCR came from a human donor who received a COVID-19 vaccine. The sample here was CD4+ T cells from PBMCs cultured with HCoV-OC43 spike peptides, taken before COVID-19 vaccination. Specified subset: HCoV-OC43 spike overlapping peptide pool stimulation. In DNA form, the CDR3 reads TGTGCCAGCTCACCCGGGACTAGCTACGAGCAGTACTTC. Its protein is CASSPGTSYEQYF.